Below, 4 T cell receptor beta chains from the same sample are listed, as sequenced in a study of blood T cell repertoires in COVID-19. The method was immunoSEQ multiplex PCR; TCRdb's version includes in-frame clones alone and lacks a portion of them. The table includes a few thousand clones, about 88% detected once. The sequenced sample consisted of peripheral blood. These receptors were taken from a woman of 80 years or more with acute or convalescent COVID-19.

The rearrangement links TRBV5-1 to TRBJ1-5, with TRBD1 identical over 7 bases. The germline CDR1 and CDR2 sequences are SGHRS and YFSETQ. The CDR3 extends over 15 amino acids. V shed 1 base, J shed 4 bases, and the junction held 5 bases outside the gene matches. The CDR3 loop reads CASSLMGTENQPQHF. The CDR3 DNA sequence: TGCGCCAGCAGCTTGATGGGGACAGAGAATCAGCCCCAGCATTTT.

V is TRBV2 and J is TRBJ1-2, with D unresolved. This CDR3 region has 11 residues. Trimming took 1 base from V and 7 from J, leaving 4 bases between them. The germline V gene encodes CDR1 SNHLY and CDR2 FYNNEI. This CDR3 is CASSEVFGYTF. CDR3 nucleotide sequence: TGTGCCAGCAGTGAAGTCTTTGGCTACACCTTC.

CDR3 in amino acids: CATSRGQGALNTEAFF. DNA of the CDR3: TGTGCCACCAGCAGGGGACAGGGGGCCCTGAACACTGAAGCTTTCTTT. V gene TRBV15 combines with J gene TRBJ1-1; 12 nucleotides match TRBD1. This CDR3 is built from 16 residues. The germline V gene has CDR1 LNHNV and CDR2 YYDKDF (reference sequence). V gave up 3 bases and J gave up 0 bases; unmatched junction bases: 2.

The chain joins TRBV2 to TRBJ1-1; D perhaps matches TRBD1 (6 bases). V shed 1 base and J shed 4 bases, with 7 bases lying between them. The CDR3 is made up of 13 amino acids. Germline loops: CDR1 SNHLY, CDR2 FYNNEI. CDR3 nucleotides: TGTGCCAGCAGTGAAGGGGACACCACTGAAGCTTTCTTT. It codes for CASSEGDTTEAFF.